The rows below give T cell receptor beta chains drawn from one sample of a study of cytomegalovirus exposure and HLA in healthy donors. Measured with immunoSEQ multiplex PCR; TCRdb has only the in-frame clones, and not every one. The table includes some 86,000 clones, 80% to 95% detected once. Sequences were obtained from PBMCs. The origin of the receptors is a woman aged 25 to 39 in good health and CMV-seronegative. Each CDR3 is given with its conserved first and last residue.

TRBJ2-7	TRBV27	CASAGQGGGVGGQYF
TRBJ1-1	TRBV4-1	CASSQDDYTEAFF
TRBJ2-7	TRBV10-3	CAISEEGAAYEQYF
TRBJ1-1	TRBV5-4	CASSLVGGEAFF
TRBJ1-5	TRBV30	CAWSGGGHQPQHF
TRBJ2-7	TRBV13	CASSLRQGSSYEQYF
TRBJ1-2	TRBV9	CASSVSSNYGYTF
TRBJ1-2	TRBV6-6	CASSRQGLDYGYTF
TRBJ2-3	TRBV7-9	CASSFPGQGTDTQYF
TRBJ2-7	TRBV6-5	CASRELAEGRDEQYF
TRBJ1-2	TRBV5-1	CASSLDSSYGYTF
TRBJ2-1	TRBV19	CASSIFRGGTNNEQFF
TRBJ2-2	TRBV28	CASSAPTGGRTGELFF
TRBJ2-7	TRBV7-2	CASSFLAGDYEQYF
TRBJ2-3	TRBV6-1	CASSDLAVSNTDTQYF
TRBJ2-7	TRBV18	CASSPGLAGPFEQYF
TRBJ2-1	TRBV10-3	CAISESSLGGNEQFF
TRBJ1-5	TRBV30	CAWSVRGVGQPQHF
TRBJ2-7	TRBV2	CASSQTDRGYEQYF
TRBJ2-2	TRBV6-5	CASTRGAITGELFF
TRBJ1-2	TRBV19	CASSETGGAISGHGYTF
TRBJ2-7	TRBV15	CATSRAEERPSYEQYF
TRBJ2-7	TRBV7-2	CASSPPGIYEQYF
TRBJ2-6	TRBV11-2	CASSSPARQTSGANVLTF
TRBJ1-4	TRBV19	CASSYRATNEKLFF
TRBJ2-5	TRBV4-3	CASSQDSRRGGETQYF
TRBJ2-7	TRBV21-1	CASILGEPGQHYEQYF
TRBJ2-7	TRBV28	CASSFRDRAYEQYF
TRBJ1-1	TRBV30	CAWISDRAVAAFF
TRBJ2-3	TRBV6-5	CASSNLGVYTQYF
TRBJ2-1	TRBV6-4	CASSDPGRGNNEQFF
TRBJ1-5	TRBV19	CASRPRPGIGYLDQPQHF
TRBJ1-1	TRBV7-9	CASSPGVWKNTEAFF
TRBJ2-3	TRBV6-1	CASRHRETDTQYF
TRBJ1-1	TRBV5-4	CASSWGQGNTEAFF
TRBJ1-4	TRBV7-8	CASSLTAGQGWSEKLFF
TRBJ2-1	TRBV6-4	CASSTEWSNEQFF
TRBJ2-3	TRBV28	CASSPDRGRSDTQYF
TRBJ2-2	TRBV30	CAWRELAGGPGELFF
TRBJ1-2	TRBV18	CASSPQGDYGYTF
TRBJ2-2	TRBV7-9	CASSPRSVRTGELFF
TRBJ2-1	TRBV5-1	CASSLDSGSGNEQFF
TRBJ2-7	TRBV6-5	CASRGTGFQSYEQYF
TRBJ1-3	TRBV6-5	CASTRGLGNTIYF
TRBJ1-1	TRBV28	CASSSTPPEAFF
TRBJ2-1	TRBV7-2	CASSLGGLSKNEQFF
TRBJ1-5	TRBV25-1	CASSEAGGGQPQHF
TRBJ1-1	TRBV12-5	CASGIGTGGARAFF
TRBJ1-4	TRBV18	CASSPGQGPEKLFF
TRBJ1-6	TRBV14	CASSHRDRGSPLHF
TRBJ2-1	TRBV27	CASSPSPGEKSSEQFF